This T cell receptor beta chain was captured in a study of CD8+ T cells in alopecia areata. The sequencing template was cDNA reverse transcribed from extracted RNA. Some clones are missing from TCRdb's copy, which holds only in-frame ones; the method was immunoSEQ multiplex PCR. The table lists around 120,000 clones, under 65% of them singletons. CDR3 length: 18 amino acids. CDR1 and CDR2 from the germline V gene are MGHRA and YSYEKL. Trimming at V came to 0 bases and at J to 0 bases, leaving 8 bases not matched to a gene. The treatment denotes: oral pan-JAK inhibitor, 5-10 mg twice daily. This TCR was sampled from a human donor with alopecia areata. This sequence joins TRBV4-1 and TRBJ1-5; 7 nucleotides align to TRBD1. Sequencing used CD4+ T cells sorted from blood, obtained at week 4, from a patient treated with tofacitinib. Written as DNA, the CDR3 is TGCGCCAGCAGCCAAGACGGGGACAGAGTTTATAGCAATCAGCCCCAGCATTTT. Translating it yields CASSQDGDRVYSNQPQHF.